The rows below give T cell receptor beta chains drawn from one sample of a study of blood T cell repertoires in COVID-19. Using immunoSEQ multiplex PCR, the repertoire was profiled, and TCRdb retains in-frame clones only, with some absent. The table includes about 95,000 clones, 84% detected once. The sequenced material came from peripheral blood. Receptor source: a human donor in a cohort sampled during active COVID-19. CDR3s include the opening cysteine and the closing phenylalanine or tryptophan. Clone size appears in some rows only: once, few, many, or a class for an expanded clone.

clone_size,v_call,j_call,cdr3_length,cdr3_aa
-,TRBV7-8,TRBJ2-7,14,CASRRDPGLYEQYF
-,TRBV5-4,TRBJ1-6,16,CASSPAEATYNSPLHF
-,TRBV11-2,TRBJ1-1,14,CASSSQDRGTEAFF
-,TRBV10-1,TRBJ2-2,17,CATRGARSGLNTGELFF
few,TRBV4-2,TRBJ1-2,14,CASSHDDRVYGYTF
-,TRBV6-1,TRBJ1-1,15,CASSDKTVRNTEAFF
-,TRBV12-3/TRBV12-4,TRBJ1-1,12,CASSSSHTEAFF
-,TRBV5-1,TRBJ1-3,15,CASSSSSLSGNTIYF
-,TRBV18,TRBJ1-1,14,CASSLGEMNTEAFF
-,TRBV29-1,TRBJ2-5,16,CSVEGLAGGYQETQYF
-,TRBV28,TRBJ1-2,15,CASSLKVSGRYDYTF
-,TRBV3-1/TRBV3-2,TRBJ1-1,13,CASDLWGQGEAFF
-,TRBV19,TRBJ2-1,17,CASSIVDLAGVTNEQFF
once,TRBV4-1,TRBJ2-5,15,CASTSQTGFGETQYF
-,TRBV6-1,TRBJ1-2,12,CASSETGEGYTF
-,TRBV5-5,TRBJ2-7,17,CASSLATRQPGPHEQYF
few,TRBV7-2,TRBJ2-2,15,CASSSYRGHTGELFF
-,TRBV6-4,TRBJ1-5,16,CASSDGERDSNQPQHF
few,TRBV7-2,TRBJ1-4,17,CASSLVGAGVAGEKLFF
-,TRBV28,TRBJ2-2,15,CASSLPTGGAGELFF
-,TRBV2,TRBJ2-2,14,CASSSPPNTGELFF
few,TRBV2,TRBJ1-1,11,CASRPGSVAFF
-,TRBV3-1/TRBV3-2,TRBJ2-1,17,CASSQFGLAELYNEQFF
-,TRBV19,TRBJ2-7,15,CASSTQTGLSYEQYF
-,TRBV7-9,TRBJ1-1,15,CASSLGAGSDTEAFF
once,TRBV5-1,TRBJ2-3,16,CASSYTGGTGTDTQYF
few,TRBV20-1,TRBJ2-7,18,CSASQYPDRAGATGEQYF
-,TRBV27,TRBJ1-2,14,CASSFNRGRGGYTF
-,TRBV5-1,TRBJ2-7,16,CASSLWGLAGNYEQYF
-,TRBV7-3,TRBJ2-3,16,CASSSPSGGLADTQYF
-,TRBV18,TRBJ2-1,18,CASSPPDGAGAFRYEQFF
-,TRBV7-7,TRBJ1-4,15,CASSLTGGKNEKLFF
once,TRBV27,TRBJ2-5,15,CASSTRQGNQETQYF